The 30 T cell receptor beta chains in this list originate from one sample, sequenced in a study of T-cell memory formation after mild COVID-19. TCRdb re-called the 5' RACE reads through MiXCR, storing one row per CDR3 protein. This sample carries roughly 160,000 distinct CDR3 sequences, under 14% of them seen once, and the ten largest clones take 3.5% to 4.5%. Specimen: PBMCs or a T cell subset sorted from them (not recorded which). The receptors were gathered from a man aged 18-30 years who had mild COVID-19 (a few samples of this study predate the infection). Cell type and time point are not known.

The chain is built from TRBV3-1 and TRBJ1-4; tentative D call: TRBD1 (6 bases). Germline V gene lookup returns CDR1 LGHDT and CDR2 YNNKEL (reference sequence). CDR3 length: 16 amino acids. Trimming shortened V by 0 bases and J by 5 bases, and 13 bases separated the two germline ends. The CDR3 reads CASSQDGGGRNEKLFF. CDR3 nucleotides: TGTGCCAGCAGCCAAGATGGGGGCGGAAGGAATGAAAAACTGTTTTTT.

The J gene is TRBJ2-7, the V gene TRBV10-3; 7 nucleotides agree with TRBD2. The V and J ends lost 4 bases and 3 bases, in that order; junction bases with no gene match: 6. The CDR3 contains 14 residues. Germline V lookup: CDR1 ENHRY, CDR2 SYGVKD. Here the CDR3 reads CAISVGGEYYEQYF. The CDR3 DNA reads as TGTGCCATCAGTGTTGGGGGGGAGTACTACGAGCAGTACTTC.

This clonotype was detected many times. The chain couples TRBV4-3 to TRBJ2-4, with 7 bases fitting TRBD2. Germline V lookup: CDR1 LGHNA, CDR2 YSLEER. J gave up 1 base and V 4 bases, and 7 bases lay outside the gene matches. The CDR3 has 16 amino acids. In DNA, the CDR3 is TGCGCCAGCAGCCCCTTACTCGGGGGGGCCAAAAACATTCAGTACTTC. It encodes CASSPLLGGAKNIQYF.

The gene calls are TRBV4-1 and TRBJ2-3, with D tentatively TRBD1 or TRBD2 (5 bases each). The germline CDR1 and CDR2 sequences are MGHRA and YSYEKL. The CDR3 totals 15 residues. The V gene lost 10 bases and the J gene lost 1 base, with 18 bases spanning the gap. CDR3 amino acids: CATRDHISRTDTQYF. CDR3 sequence (DNA): TGCGCCACCCGGGACCACATATCTCGCACAGATACGCAGTATTTT.

V is TRBV6-2 or TRBV6-3 and J is TRBJ2-1, with 8 bases that match TRBD2. The germline gives CDR1 MNHEY, CDR2 SVGEGT. J gave up 3 bases and V 6 bases, and 7 bases lay outside the gene matches. The CDR3 contains 15 residues. CDR3 protein: CASSLREGSYNEQFF. The CDR3 DNA follows: TGTGCCAGCAGCCTACGGGAGGGCAGCTACAATGAGCAGTTCTTC.

This clonotype was detected only a few times. J is TRBJ1-2 and V is TRBV3-1; the match to TRBD1 covers 7 bases. CDR3 length: 13 residues. Germline values: CDR1 LGHDT, CDR2 YNNKEL (reference sequence). V gave up 2 bases and J gave up 8 bases; unmatched junction bases: 5. CDR3 DNA sequence: TGTGCCAGCAGCCAAAAGGGGGCCTTCGGCTACACCTTC. The encoded protein is CASSQKGAFGYTF.

The rearrangement joins TRBV20-1 to TRBJ1-1, with D hard to call. The CDR3 is 13 residues long. Germline values: CDR1 DFQATT, CDR2 SNEGSKA (reference sequence). V lost 3 bases, J lost 4 bases, and 12 bases lay in between. The CDR3 region is CSASKQRPTEAFF. CDR3 nucleotide sequence: TGCAGTGCTAGTAAACAGCGGCCCACTGAAGCTTTCTTT.

There are many counts of this clonotype. This sequence joins TRBV7-6 and TRBJ2-1, with a possible D match to TRBD2 (5 bases). The CDR3 runs to 15 residues. Per germline, CDR1 SGHVS and CDR2 FNYEAQ. The V end lost 5 bases, the J end lost 7 bases, and 18 bases lay between the germline ends. CDR3 DNA: TGTGCCAGCAGCCCTGGGCCATCGGAGGTGAATGAGCAGTTCTTC. Translation: CASSPGPSEVNEQFF.

The J gene is TRBJ1-1, the V gene TRBV30; no clear D. Germline CDR1 GTSNPN, CDR2 SVGIG (reference sequence). V gave up 4 bases and J gave up 0 bases, with 12 bases separating them. This CDR3 is 14 amino acids long. The CDR3 loop is CAWIQGSMNTEAFF. CDR3 sequence (DNA): TGTGCCTGGATCCAAGGGTCCATGAACACTGAAGCTTTCTTT.

The chain links TRBV4-1 to TRBJ1-5; D perhaps matches TRBD1 (6 bases). This CDR3 comprises 14 residues. Germline CDR1 reads MGHRA; CDR2 reads YSYEKL. Trimming pared 0 bases from V and 6 bases from J, leaving 9 bases between. CDR3 nucleotide sequence: TGCGCCAGCAGCCAAGACAGGGGAAGTCAGCCCCAGCATTTT. Translated: CASSQDRGSQPQHF.

This clonotype turned up a few times. J is TRBJ2-7 and V is TRBV10-1; D unresolved. The CDR3 contains 14 residues. V gave up 1 base and J gave up 0 bases, with 7 bases separating them. Germline V lookup: CDR1 WNHNN, CDR2 SYGVQD (reference sequence). The chain's CDR3 is CASSEFQDSYEQYF. The DNA of the CDR3 is TGCGCCAGCAGTGAGTTCCAGGACTCCTACGAGCAGTACTTC.

This chain links TRBV24-1 with TRBJ2-2, with no clear D. Germline CDR1 reads KGHDR; CDR2 reads SFDVKD. V was trimmed by 3 bases and J by 1 base, leaving 2 bases between them. This CDR3 has 13 amino acids. Here the CDR3 reads CATSDRNTGELFF. CDR3 nucleotide sequence: TGTGCCACCAGTGATCGGAACACCGGGGAGCTGTTTTTT.

The rearrangement links TRBV5-1 to TRBJ1-1; a possible D gene is TRBD1 (6 bases). Germline V gene data show CDR1 as SGHRS and CDR2 as YFSETQ. V was shortened by 4 bases and J by 1 base, with 11 bases between the two germline ends. CDR3 length: 14 amino acids. This chain's CDR3 is CASSVTGWNTEAFF. The CDR3 nucleotides read TGCGCCAGCAGCGTAACAGGGTGGAACACTGAAGCTTTCTTT.

The table lists this clonotype with many counts. The chain joins TRBV3-1 to TRBJ2-5; no reliable D call. Between the trimmed V and J ends, which lost 0 bases and 7 bases, there was a span of 12 bases. Germline loops: CDR1 LGHDT, CDR2 YNNKEL (reference sequence). The CDR3 totals 14 residues. This chain's CDR3 is CASSQDSRPGTQYF. The DNA for the CDR3 is TGTGCCAGCAGCCAAGATTCGCGCCCAGGGACCCAGTACTTC.

The table lists this clonotype with many counts. CDR3 nucleotide sequence: TGCAGCGTTGGAGCGGGGGGTGAGACCCAGTACTTC. Protein product: CSVGAGGETQYF. The gene calls are TRBV29-1 and TRBJ2-5; 9 nucleotides agree with TRBD2. Germline V CDR1 and CDR2: SQVTM, ANQGSEA. The CDR3 has 12 residues. Trimming removed 4 bases from V and 5 bases from J; junction bases left unmatched: 2.

The chain recombines TRBV3-1 with TRBJ2-1; tentatively, D is TRBD1 (5 bases). CDR1 and CDR2 from the germline V gene are LGHDT and YNNKEL (reference sequence). The V end lost 4 bases, the J end lost 3 bases, and 7 bases lay between the germline ends. This CDR3 is built from 13 residues. The CDR3 reads CASSPDIYNEQFF. The CDR3 coding sequence is TGTGCCAGCAGCCCGGACATCTACAATGAGCAGTTCTTC.

The chain couples TRBV4-3 to TRBJ2-5; D could derive from TRBD1 or TRBD2 (6 bases each). Per the germline V gene, CDR1 is LGHNA and CDR2 is YSLEER. The ends were cut back, 6 bases at V and 4 bases at J, with 15 bases in the middle. The CDR3 spans 14 residues. The CDR3 spells CASSQRGARETQYF. DNA of the CDR3: TGCGCCAGCAGTCAAAGGGGGGCTAGAGAGACCCAGTACTTC.

A few counts support this clonotype. The chain carries TRBV15 and TRBJ1-3, with 8 bases lining up with TRBD1. CDR3 length: 16 residues. Per the germline V gene, CDR1 is LNHNV and CDR2 is YYDKDF (reference sequence). V lost 3 bases and J lost 2; bases outside the gene matches: 6. The CDR3 reads CATSRGDRPAGNTIYF. CDR3 DNA: TGTGCCACCAGCAGGGGGGACAGGCCGGCTGGAAACACCATATATTTT.

The chain has TRBV4-1 and TRBJ1-3, with a weak D call TRBD1 (6 bases). The V and J ends lost 0 bases and 3 bases respectively, with 15 bases between them. The CDR3 has 17 residues. Germline V gene data show CDR1 as MGHRA and CDR2 as YSYEKL. The DNA of the CDR3 is TGCGCCAGCAGCCAAGAAGGAGGCAGGGGCAGTGGAAACACCATATATTTT. This encodes CASSQEGGRGSGNTIYF.

The table lists this clonotype with many counts. This chain connects TRBV12-3 or TRBV12-4 to TRBJ2-1; 12 bases are a match to TRBD2. Trimming cost V 3 bases and J 6 bases; bases outside gene matches: 3. The CDR3 is 15 residues long. The DNA for the CDR3 is TGTGCCAGCAGTTTGAGACTAGCGGGAGTCAATGAGCAGTTCTTC. Protein sequence: CASSLRLAGVNEQFF.

J is TRBJ1-2 and V is TRBV20-1; a possible D gene is TRBD1 (5 bases). This CDR3 is built from 14 residues. Germline V lookup: CDR1 DFQATT, CDR2 SNEGSKA (reference sequence). V was cut by 0 bases and J by 7 bases, with 15 bases left in between. The CDR3 protein is CSARDGRGLAGYTF. The CDR3 DNA reads as TGCAGTGCTAGAGATGGTAGGGGTTTGGCTGGCTACACCTTC.

The rearrangement joins TRBV21-1 to TRBJ2-7; TRBD2 is the table's D call, not checked against the DNA. TRBV21-1 is recorded as a pseudogene. The CDR3 has 16 amino acids. CDR3 sequence reads: CASSKGKGPRIYEQYV. CDR3 DNA: TGTGCCAGCAGCAAAGGTAAAGGGCCAAGGATTTACGAGCAGTACGTC.

This clonotype was found a few times. This chain connects TRBV7-2 to TRBJ1-2; possible D gene TRBD1, 5 bases. Trimming shortened V by 5 bases and J by 3 bases, and 10 bases separated the two germline ends. The CDR3 consists of 13 residues. The germline CDR1 and CDR2 sequences are SGHTA and FQGNSA. DNA for the CDR3: TGTGCCAGCAGCCCGGGACGCCACTATGGCTACACCTTC. This codes for CASSPGRHYGYTF.

This clonotype was observed a few times. This chain uses TRBV12-3 or TRBV12-4 with TRBJ1-5; 7 bases are shared with TRBD1. The CDR3 spans 14 residues. With V trimmed by 5 bases and J by 4 bases, 5 bases remained unmatched. CDR3 loop: CASSHGQANQPQHF. The CDR3 coding sequence is TGTGCCAGCAGTCACGGACAGGCAAATCAGCCCCAGCATTTT.

This clonotype was detected a few times. The V gene is TRBV7-2, the J gene TRBJ2-5; D unresolved. Trimming shortened V by 1 base and J by 0 bases, and 9 bases separated the two germline ends. This CDR3 is 15 amino acids long. In germline, CDR1 is SGHTA, CDR2 FQGNSA. The CDR3 is CASSLVLAYQETQYF. The CDR3 DNA follows: TGTGCCAGCAGCTTAGTTCTGGCGTACCAAGAGACCCAGTACTTC.

This clonotype has only a few counts. The V call is TRBV20-1, the J call TRBJ2-7; TRBD1 might be the D (5 bases). Germline V CDR1 and CDR2: DFQATT, SNEGSKA (reference sequence). The CDR3 is made up of 11 amino acids. Trimming shortened V by 2 bases and J by 5 bases, and 7 bases separated the two germline ends. For the CDR3, the DNA is TGCAGTGCTAGACAGGGCCACGAGCAGTACGTC. Its protein is CSARQGHEQYV.

The table lists this clonotype with many counts. The chain uses TRBV7-3 and TRBJ1-1, with D hard to call. There are 13 residues in the CDR3. V was trimmed by 4 bases and J by 2 bases, leaving 8 bases between them. Per the germline V gene, CDR1 is SGHTA and CDR2 is FQGTGA. CDR3 sequence: CASSSGPNTEAFF. The CDR3 DNA follows: TGTGCCAGCAGCTCCGGACCCAACACTGAAGCTTTCTTT.

This chain connects TRBV9 to TRBJ2-3, with TRBD2 as a possible D gene (7 bases). This CDR3 is built from 16 residues. V was pared by 4 bases and J by 0 bases, with 15 bases between. Germline loops: CDR1 SGDLS, CDR2 YYNGEE. The CDR3 DNA is TGTGCCAGCAGCCCTATCGGCGGGGGCAGCACAGATACGCAGTATTTT. Translated, it gives CASSPIGGGSTDTQYF.

This clonotype was seen more than once but under ten times. The chain couples TRBV7-2 to TRBJ2-2; D not resolved. The germline V and J ends were trimmed by 5 bases and 6 bases, with 10 bases remaining between them. Germline CDR1 reads SGHTA; CDR2 reads FQGNSA. The CDR3 is made up of 13 amino acids. The CDR3 DNA reads TGTGCCAGCAGCACGGAGTACGCCGGGGAGCTGTTTTTT. Residues: CASSTEYAGELFF. Combining the CDR3 with reference TRBV7-2 and TRBJ2-2 gives the whole variable domain GAGVSQSPSNKVTEKGKDVELRCDPISGHTALYWYRQSLGQGLEFLIYFQGNSAPDKSGLPSDRFSAERTGGSVSTLTIQRTQQEDSAVYLCASSTEYAGELFFGEGSRLTVL.

The rearrangement links TRBV5-1 to TRBJ2-7; D unclear. Germline V CDR1 and CDR2: SGHRS, YFSETQ. CDR3 length: 12 amino acids. CDR3 nucleotides: TGCGCCAGCAGCTTGGAGGGATACGAGCAGTGCGTC. Amino acids: CASSLEGYEQCV.